Shown below are 6 T cell receptor beta chains from a single sample sequenced in a study of T cells in localized non-small cell lung cancer. Data came from immunoSEQ multiplex PCR; TCRdb stores just in-frame clones and leaves some out. This table holds around 94,000 clones, roughly 86% found once. The specimen was peripheral blood, collected before any cancer treatment. These receptor sequences come from a man aged 35 to 69 with stage I squamous cell lung carcinoma.

The rearrangement uses TRBV28 and TRBJ1-3, with D unresolved. Germline CDR1 is MDHEN and CDR2 is SYDVKM. The CDR3 is 16 amino acids. With 3 bases removed from V and 0 bases from J, the gap between germline ends came to 12 bases. Written as DNA, the CDR3 is TGTGCCAGCAGTTTCGGACGGCCGGCCTCTGGAAACACCATATATTTT. This encodes CASSFGRPASGNTIYF.

This clone has a single count. The rearrangement joins TRBV6-5 to TRBJ1-2; D possibly corresponds to TRBD1 (5 bases). The V gene's germline CDR1 is MNHEY and CDR2 SVGAGI. Trimming left V 5 bases short and J 5 bases short, with 15 bases between. The CDR3 runs 14 residues. The CDR3 sequence is CASSDGTELYGYTF. In DNA, the CDR3 is TGTGCCAGCAGTGACGGGACGGAGCTTTATGGCTACACCTTC.

The chain is built from TRBV5-1 and TRBJ1-4, with D perhaps matching TRBD1 (5 bases). The ends were cut back, 0 bases at V and 8 bases at J, with 11 bases in the middle. Germline values: CDR1 SGHRS, CDR2 YFSETQ. The length of the CDR3 is 14 residues. CDR3 region: CASSLGGQGEKLFF. The CDR3 bases are TGCGCCAGCAGCTTGGGTGGACAAGGGGAAAAACTGTTTTTT.

Only one count was recorded for this clone. The chain has TRBV7-9 and TRBJ2-1; no definite D call. Looked up from germline, CDR1 is SEHNR and CDR2 is FQNEAQ (reference sequence). The V end lost 1 base, the J end lost 12 bases, and 10 bases lay between the germline ends. The CDR3 covers 12 residues. CDR3 in DNA: TGTGCCAGCAGCTTAGGTGAGACCCGGCAGTTCTTC. Translating it yields CASSLGETRQFF.

The chain uses TRBV5-4 and TRBJ1-2, with 7 bases lining up with TRBD1. Trimming cost V 4 bases and J 8 bases; bases outside gene matches: 17. Germline loops: CDR1 SGHNT, CDR2 YYREEE (reference sequence). The CDR3 is made up of 16 amino acids. CDR3: CASSRLGQSAGVGYTF. In DNA, the CDR3 is TGTGCCAGCAGCCGACTGGGACAGTCAGCTGGTGTGGGCTACACCTTC.

This chain links TRBV21-1 with TRBJ1-5. TRBV21-1 is assigned pseudogene status. This CDR3 has 14 residues. CDR3 amino acids: CASSKSLRDQPQHF. In DNA form, the CDR3 reads TGTGCCAGCAGCAAATCTCTTCGAGACCAGCCCCAGCATTTT.